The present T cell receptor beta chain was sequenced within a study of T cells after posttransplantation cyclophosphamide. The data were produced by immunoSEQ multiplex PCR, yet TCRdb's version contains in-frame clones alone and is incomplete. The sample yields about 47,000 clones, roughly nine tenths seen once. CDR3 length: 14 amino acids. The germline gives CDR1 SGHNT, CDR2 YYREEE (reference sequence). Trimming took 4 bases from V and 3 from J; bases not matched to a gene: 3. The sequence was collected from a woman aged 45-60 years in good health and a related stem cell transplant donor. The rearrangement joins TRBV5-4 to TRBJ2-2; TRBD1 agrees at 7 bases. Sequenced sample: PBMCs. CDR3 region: CASSPGQDTGELFF. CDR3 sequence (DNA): TGTGCCAGCAGCCCCGGACAGGACACCGGGGAGCTGTTTTTT.